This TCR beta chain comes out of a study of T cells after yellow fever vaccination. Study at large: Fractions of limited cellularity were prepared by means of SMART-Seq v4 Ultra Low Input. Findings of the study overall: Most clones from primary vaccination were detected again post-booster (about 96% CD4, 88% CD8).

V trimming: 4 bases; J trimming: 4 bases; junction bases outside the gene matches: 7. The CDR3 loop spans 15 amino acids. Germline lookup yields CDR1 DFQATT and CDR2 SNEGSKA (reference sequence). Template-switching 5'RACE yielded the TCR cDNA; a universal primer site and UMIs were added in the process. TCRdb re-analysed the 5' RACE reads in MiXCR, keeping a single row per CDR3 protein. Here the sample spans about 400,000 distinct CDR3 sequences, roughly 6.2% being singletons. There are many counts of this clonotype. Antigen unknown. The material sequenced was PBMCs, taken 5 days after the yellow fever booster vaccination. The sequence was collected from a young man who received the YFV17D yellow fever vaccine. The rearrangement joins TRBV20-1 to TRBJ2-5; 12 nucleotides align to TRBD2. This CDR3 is CSATLGGLAGETQYF. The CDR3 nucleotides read TGCAGTGCTACGTTAGGGGGACTAGCGGGAGAGACCCAGTACTTC.